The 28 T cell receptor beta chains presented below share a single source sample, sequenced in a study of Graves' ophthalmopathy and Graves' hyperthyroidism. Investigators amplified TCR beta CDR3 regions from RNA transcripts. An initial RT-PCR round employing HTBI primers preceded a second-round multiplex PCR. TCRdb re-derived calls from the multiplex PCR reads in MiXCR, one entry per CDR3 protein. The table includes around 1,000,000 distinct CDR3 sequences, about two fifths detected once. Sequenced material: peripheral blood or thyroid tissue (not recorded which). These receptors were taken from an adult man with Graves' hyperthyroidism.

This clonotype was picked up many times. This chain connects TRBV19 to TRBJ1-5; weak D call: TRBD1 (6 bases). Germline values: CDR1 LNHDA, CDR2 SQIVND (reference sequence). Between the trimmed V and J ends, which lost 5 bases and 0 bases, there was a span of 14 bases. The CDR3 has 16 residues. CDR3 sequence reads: CASSFRQEYSNQPQHF. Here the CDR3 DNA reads TGTGCCAGTAGTTTCCGACAGGAGTATAGCAATCAGCCCCAGCATTTT.

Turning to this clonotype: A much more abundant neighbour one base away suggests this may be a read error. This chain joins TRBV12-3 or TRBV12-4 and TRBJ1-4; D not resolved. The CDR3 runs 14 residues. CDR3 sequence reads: CASSLGRENEELFF. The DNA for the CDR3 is TGTGCCAGCAGTTTGGGAAGAGAGAATGAAGAACTGTTTTTT.

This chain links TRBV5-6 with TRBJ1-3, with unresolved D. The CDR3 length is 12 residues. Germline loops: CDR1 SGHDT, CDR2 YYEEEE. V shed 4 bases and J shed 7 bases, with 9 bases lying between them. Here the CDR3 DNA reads TGTGCCAGCAGCCCTAGCCTGAACACCATATATTTT. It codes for CASSPSLNTIYF.

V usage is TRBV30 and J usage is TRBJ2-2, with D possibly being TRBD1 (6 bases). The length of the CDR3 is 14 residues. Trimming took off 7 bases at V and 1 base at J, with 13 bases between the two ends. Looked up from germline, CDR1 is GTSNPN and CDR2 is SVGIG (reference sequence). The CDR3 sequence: CASYTGQNTGELFF. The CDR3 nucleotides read TGTGCCTCTTATACGGGACAGAACACCGGGGAGCTGTTTTTT.

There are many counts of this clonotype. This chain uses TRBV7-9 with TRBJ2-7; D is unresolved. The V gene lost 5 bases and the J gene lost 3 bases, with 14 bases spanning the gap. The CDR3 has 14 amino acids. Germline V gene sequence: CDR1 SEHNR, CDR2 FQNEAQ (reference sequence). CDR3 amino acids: CASSAEEQFYEQYF. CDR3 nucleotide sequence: TGTGCCAGCAGCGCAGAAGAGCAGTTCTACGAGCAGTACTTC.

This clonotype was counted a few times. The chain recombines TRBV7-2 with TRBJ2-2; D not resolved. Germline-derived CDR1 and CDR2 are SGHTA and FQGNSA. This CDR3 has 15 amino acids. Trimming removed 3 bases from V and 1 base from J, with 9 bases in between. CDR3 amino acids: CASSLLAENTGELFF. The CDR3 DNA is TGTGCCAGCAGCTTGCTCGCGGAGAACACCGGGGAGCTGTTTTTT.

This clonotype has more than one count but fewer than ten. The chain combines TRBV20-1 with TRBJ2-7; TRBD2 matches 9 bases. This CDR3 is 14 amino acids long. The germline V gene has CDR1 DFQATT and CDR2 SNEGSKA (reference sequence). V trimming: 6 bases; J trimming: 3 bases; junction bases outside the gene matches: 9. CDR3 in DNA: TGCAGTGCCCTAGGGCTAGCGGGGTTCTACGAGCAGTACTTC. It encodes CSALGLAGFYEQYF.

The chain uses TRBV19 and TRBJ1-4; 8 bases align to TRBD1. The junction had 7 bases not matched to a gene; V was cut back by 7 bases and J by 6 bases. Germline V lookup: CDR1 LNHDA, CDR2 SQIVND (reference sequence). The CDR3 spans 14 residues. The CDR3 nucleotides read TGTGCCAGTAAGGTCCAGGGGGCGGATGAAAAACTGTTTTTT. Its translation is CASKVQGADEKLFF.

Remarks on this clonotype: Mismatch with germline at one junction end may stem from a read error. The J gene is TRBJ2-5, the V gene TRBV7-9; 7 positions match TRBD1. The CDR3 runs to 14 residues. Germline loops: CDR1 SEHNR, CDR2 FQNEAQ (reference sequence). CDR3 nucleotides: TGCGCCAGCAGACAGGGACGGGGTACGGCGACCCAGTACTTC. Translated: CASRQGRGTATQYF.

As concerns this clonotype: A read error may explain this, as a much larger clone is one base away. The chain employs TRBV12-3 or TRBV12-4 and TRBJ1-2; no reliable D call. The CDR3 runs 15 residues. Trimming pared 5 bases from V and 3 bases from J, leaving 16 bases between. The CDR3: CASSGGDKRDYGYTF. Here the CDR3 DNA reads TGTGCCAGCAGTGGAGGAGACAAGAGGGACTATGGCTACACCTTC.

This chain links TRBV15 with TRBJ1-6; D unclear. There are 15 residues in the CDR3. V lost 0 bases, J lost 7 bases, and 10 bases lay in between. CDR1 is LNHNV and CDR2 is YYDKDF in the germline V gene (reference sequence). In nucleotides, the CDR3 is TGTGCCACCAGCAGAGAGCGGGCCGGGAATTCACCCCTCCACTTT. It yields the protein CATSRERAGNSPLHF.

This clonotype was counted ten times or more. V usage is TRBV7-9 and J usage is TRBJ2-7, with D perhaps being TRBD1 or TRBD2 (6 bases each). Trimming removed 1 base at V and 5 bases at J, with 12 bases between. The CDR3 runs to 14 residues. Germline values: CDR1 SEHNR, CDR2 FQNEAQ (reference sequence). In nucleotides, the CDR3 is TGTGCCAGCAGCTTAGGAGGGGGGCTCAACGAGCAGTACTTC. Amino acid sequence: CASSLGGGLNEQYF.

The chain's CDR3 is CASSVGRPQHF. DNA of the CDR3: TGTGCCAGCAGTGTAGGAAGGCCCCAGCATTTT. This chain joins TRBV2 and TRBJ1-5; D ambiguous. Trimming cost V 4 bases and J 9 bases, with 7 bases left between them. The CDR3 covers 11 residues. Looked up from germline, CDR1 is SNHLY and CDR2 is FYNNEI.

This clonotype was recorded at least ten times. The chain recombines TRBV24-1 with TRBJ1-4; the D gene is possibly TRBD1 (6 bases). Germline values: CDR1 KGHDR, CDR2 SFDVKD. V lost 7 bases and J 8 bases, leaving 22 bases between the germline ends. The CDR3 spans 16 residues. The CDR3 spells CATRHARNRDEEKLFF. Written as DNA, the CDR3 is TGTGCCACCAGGCACGCGAGGAACAGGGATGAAGAAAAACTGTTTTTT.

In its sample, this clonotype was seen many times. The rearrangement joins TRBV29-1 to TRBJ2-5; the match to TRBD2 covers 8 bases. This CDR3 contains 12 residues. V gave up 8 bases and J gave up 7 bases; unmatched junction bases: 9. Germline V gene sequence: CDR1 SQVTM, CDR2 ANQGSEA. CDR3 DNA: TGCAGCTCTCGGGTCGGGGGGGGGACCCAGTACTTC. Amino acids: CSSRVGGGTQYF.

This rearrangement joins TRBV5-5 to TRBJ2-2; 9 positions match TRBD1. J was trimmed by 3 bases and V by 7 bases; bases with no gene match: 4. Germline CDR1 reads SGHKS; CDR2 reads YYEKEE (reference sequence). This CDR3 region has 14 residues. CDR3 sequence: CASRWTGDTGELFF. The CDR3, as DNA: TGTGCCAGCCGGTGGACAGGGGACACCGGGGAGCTGTTTTTT.

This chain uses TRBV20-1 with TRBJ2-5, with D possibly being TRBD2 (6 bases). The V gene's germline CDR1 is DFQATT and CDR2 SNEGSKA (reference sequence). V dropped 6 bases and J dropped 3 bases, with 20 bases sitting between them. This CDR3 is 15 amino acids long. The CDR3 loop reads CSADREFSGKETQYF. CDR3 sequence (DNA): TGCAGTGCCGACCGGGAGTTCTCGGGTAAAGAGACCCAGTACTTC.

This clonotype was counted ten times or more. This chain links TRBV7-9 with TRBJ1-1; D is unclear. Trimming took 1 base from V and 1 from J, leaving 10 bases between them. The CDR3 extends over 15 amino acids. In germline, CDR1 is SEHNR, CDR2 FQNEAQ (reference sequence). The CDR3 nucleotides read TGTGCCAGCAGCTTAGGCTTTCGGGAGAACACTGAAGCTTTCTTT. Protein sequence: CASSLGFRENTEAFF. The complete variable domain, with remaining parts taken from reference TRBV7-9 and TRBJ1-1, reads DTGVSQNPRHKITKRGQNVTFRCDPISEHNRLYWYRQTLGQGPEFLTYFQNEAQLEKSRLLSDRFSAERPKGSFSTLEIQRTEQGDSAMYLCASSLGFRENTEAFFGQGTRLTVV.

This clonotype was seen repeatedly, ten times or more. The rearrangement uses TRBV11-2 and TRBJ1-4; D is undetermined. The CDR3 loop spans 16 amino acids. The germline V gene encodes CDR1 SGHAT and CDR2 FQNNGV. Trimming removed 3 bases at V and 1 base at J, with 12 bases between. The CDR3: CASSLGSRGTNEKLFF. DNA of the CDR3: TGTGCCAGCAGCTTGGGGTCTCGGGGAACTAATGAAAAACTGTTTTTT.

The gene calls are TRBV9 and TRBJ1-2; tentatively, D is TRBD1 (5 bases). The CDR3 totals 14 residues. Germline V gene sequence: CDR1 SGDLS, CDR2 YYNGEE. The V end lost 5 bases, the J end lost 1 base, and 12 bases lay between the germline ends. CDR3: CASSQTVNNYGYTF. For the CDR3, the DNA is TGTGCCAGCAGTCAGACAGTGAATAACTATGGCTACACCTTC.

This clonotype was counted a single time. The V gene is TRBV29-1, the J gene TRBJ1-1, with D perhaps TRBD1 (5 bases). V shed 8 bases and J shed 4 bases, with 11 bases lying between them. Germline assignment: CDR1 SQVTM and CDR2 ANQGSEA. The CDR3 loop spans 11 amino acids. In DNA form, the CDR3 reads TGCAGCAGTGCAGGGACCACTGAAGCTTTCTTT. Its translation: CSSAGTTEAFF. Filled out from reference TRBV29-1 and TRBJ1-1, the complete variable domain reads SAVISQKPSRDICQRGTSLTIQCQVDSQVTMMFWYRQQPGQSLTLIATANQGSEATYESGFVIDKFPISRPNLTFSTLTVSNMSPEDSSIYLCSSAGTTEAFFGQGTRLTVV.

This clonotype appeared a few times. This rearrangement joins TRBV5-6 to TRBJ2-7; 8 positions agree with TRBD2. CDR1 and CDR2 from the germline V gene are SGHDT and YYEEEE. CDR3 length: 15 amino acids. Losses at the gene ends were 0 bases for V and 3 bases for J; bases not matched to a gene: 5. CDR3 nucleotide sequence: TGTGCCAGCAGCTTGGTCGGGGGGGGATACTACGAGCAGTACTTC. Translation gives CASSLVGGGYYEQYF.

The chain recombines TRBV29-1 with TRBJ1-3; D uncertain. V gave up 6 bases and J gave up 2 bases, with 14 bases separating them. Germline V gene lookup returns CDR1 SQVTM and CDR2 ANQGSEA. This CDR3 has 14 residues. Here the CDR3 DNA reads TGCAGCGTGCAGCCCCGGGGAACTGGAAACACCATATATTTT. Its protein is CSVQPRGTGNTIYF.

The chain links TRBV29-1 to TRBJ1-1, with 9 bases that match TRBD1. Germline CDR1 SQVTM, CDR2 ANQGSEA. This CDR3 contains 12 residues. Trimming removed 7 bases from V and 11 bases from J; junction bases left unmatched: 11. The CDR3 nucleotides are TGCAGCGAGCCCCCGGGACAGGGTTCGGCTTTCTTT. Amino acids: CSEPPGQGSAFF.

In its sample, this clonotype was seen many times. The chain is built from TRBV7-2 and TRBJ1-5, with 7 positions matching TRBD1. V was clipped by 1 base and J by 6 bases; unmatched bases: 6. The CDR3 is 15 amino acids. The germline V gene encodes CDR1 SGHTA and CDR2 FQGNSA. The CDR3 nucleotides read TGTGCCAGCAGCTTAGAGACAGGGTTGAGTCAGCCCCAGCATTTT. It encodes CASSLETGLSQPQHF.

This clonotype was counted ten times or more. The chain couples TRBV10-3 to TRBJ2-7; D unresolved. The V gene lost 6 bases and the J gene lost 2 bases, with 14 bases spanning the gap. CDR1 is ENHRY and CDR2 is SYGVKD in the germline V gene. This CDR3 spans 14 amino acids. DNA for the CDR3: TGTGCCATCAGCCCGGGCGGCAGAACCTACGAGCAGTACTTC. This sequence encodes CAISPGGRTYEQYF.

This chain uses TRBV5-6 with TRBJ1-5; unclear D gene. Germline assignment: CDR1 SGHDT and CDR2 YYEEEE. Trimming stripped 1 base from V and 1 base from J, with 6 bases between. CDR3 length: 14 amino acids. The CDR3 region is CASSLIASNQPQHF. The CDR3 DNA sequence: TGTGCCAGCAGCTTGATCGCGAGCAATCAGCCCCAGCATTTT.

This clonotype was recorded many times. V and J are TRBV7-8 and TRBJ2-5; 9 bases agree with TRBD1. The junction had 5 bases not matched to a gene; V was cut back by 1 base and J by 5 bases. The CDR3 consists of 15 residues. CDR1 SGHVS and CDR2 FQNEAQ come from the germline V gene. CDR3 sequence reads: CASSLGHGQGETQYF. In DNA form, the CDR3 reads TGTGCCAGCAGCTTAGGCCATGGACAGGGGGAGACCCAGTACTTC.